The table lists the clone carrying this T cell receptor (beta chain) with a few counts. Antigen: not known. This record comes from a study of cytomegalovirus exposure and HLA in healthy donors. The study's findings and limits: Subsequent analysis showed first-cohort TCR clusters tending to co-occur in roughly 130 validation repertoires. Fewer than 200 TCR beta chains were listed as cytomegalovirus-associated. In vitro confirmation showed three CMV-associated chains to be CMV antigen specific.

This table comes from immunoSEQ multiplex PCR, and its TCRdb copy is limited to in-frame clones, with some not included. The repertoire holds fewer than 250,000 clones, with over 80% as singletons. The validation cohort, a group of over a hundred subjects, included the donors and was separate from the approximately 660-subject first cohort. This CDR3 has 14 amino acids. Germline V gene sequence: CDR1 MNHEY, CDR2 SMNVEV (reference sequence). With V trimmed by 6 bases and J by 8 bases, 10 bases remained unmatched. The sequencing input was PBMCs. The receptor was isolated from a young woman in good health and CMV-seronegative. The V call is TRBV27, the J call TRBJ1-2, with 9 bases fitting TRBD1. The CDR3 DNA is TGTGCCAGCAGCCCGATGGGACAGGGACCCGGCTACACCTTC. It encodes CASSPMGQGPGYTF.